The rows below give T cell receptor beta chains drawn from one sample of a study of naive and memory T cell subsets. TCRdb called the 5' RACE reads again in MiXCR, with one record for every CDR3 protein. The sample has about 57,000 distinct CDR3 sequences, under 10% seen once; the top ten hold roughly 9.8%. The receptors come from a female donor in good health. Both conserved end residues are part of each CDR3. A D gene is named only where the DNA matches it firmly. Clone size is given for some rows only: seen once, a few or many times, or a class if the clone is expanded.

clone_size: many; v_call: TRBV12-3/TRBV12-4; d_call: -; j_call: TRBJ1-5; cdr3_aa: CASRKYRDSNQPQHF; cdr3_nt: TGTGCCAGCAGAAAATACAGAGATAGCAATCAGCCCCAGCATTTT
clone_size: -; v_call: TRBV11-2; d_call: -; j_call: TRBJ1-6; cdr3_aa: CASSSRDARWSPLHF; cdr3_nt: TGTGCCAGCAGCTCCCGGGACGCGAGATGGTCACCCCTCCACTTT
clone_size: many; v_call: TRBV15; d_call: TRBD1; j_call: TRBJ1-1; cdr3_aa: CATSNRGMNTEAFF; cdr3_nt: TGTGCCACCAGCAACAGGGGCATGAACACTGAAGCTTTCTTT
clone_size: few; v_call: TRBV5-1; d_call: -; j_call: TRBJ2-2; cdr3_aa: CASALDKRDTGELFF; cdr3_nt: TGCGCCAGCGCTTTGGATAAGCGGGACACCGGGGAGCTGTTTTTT
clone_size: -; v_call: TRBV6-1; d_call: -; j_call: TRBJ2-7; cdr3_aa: CASSPTLGYEQYF; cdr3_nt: TGTGCCAGCAGTCCCACATTGGGTTACGAGCAGTACTTC
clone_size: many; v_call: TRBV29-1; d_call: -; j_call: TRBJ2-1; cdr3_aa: CSVGQKSSYNEQFF; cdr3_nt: TGCAGCGTTGGACAGAAATCTTCCTACAATGAGCAGTTCTTC
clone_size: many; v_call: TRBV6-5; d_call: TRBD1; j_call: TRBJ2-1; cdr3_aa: CASSYSTGQMQFF; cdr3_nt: TGTGCCAGCAGTTACTCCACGGGACAGATGCAGTTCTTC
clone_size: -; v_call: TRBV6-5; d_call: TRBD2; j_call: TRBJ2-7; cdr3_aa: CASSYTTQLAGDSYEQYF; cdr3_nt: TGTGCCAGCAGTTACACAACGCAACTAGCGGGGGATTCCTACGAGCAGTACTTC
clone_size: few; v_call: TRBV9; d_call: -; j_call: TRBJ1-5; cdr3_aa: CASSATADTSNQPQHF; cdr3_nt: TGTGCCAGCAGCGCTACAGCCGACACGAGCAATCAGCCCCAGCATTTT
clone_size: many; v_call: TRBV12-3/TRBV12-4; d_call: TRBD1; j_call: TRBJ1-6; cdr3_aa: CASSHPGQGYSPLHF; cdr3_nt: TGTGCCAGCAGTCACCCGGGACAGGGCTATTCACCCCTCCACTTT
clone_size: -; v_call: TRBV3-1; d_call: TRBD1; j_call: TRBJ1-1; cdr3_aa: CASSQDWVQGGAFF; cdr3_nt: TGTGCCAGCAGCCAAGATTGGGTCCAGGGGGGGGCTTTCTTT
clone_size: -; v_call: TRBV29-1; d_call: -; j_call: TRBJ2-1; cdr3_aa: CSPRSSYNEQFF; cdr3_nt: TGCAGCCCGCGAAGCTCCTACAATGAGCAGTTCTTC
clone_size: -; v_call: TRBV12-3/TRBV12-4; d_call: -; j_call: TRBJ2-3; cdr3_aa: CASREGAHTDTQYF; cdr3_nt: TGTGCCAGCAGAGAAGGGGCCCACACAGATACGCAGTATTTT